One sample yielded the 29 T cell receptor beta chains listed below, sequenced in a study of blood T cell repertoires in COVID-19. Sequencing used immunoSEQ multiplex PCR; TCRdb keeps in-frame clones, though not all of them. The table records 250,000 to 350,000 clones, roughly 91% of them present only once. Sequenced sample: peripheral blood. The receptors here all came from a man younger than 40 with acute or convalescent COVID-19.

The chain is built from TRBV13 and TRBJ2-1; D remains unclear. The length of the CDR3 is 17 residues. The ends were cut back, 0 bases at V and 11 bases at J, with 23 bases in the middle. Germline CDR1 reads PRHDT; CDR2 reads FYEKMQ (reference sequence). The CDR3 nucleotides read TGTGCCAGCAGCTTAGGCCGCGGATTCTCGGCGTATGAGAAGCAGTTCTTC. It specifies CASSLGRGFSAYEKQFF.

This chain uses TRBV5-4 with TRBJ1-2; TRBD1 might be the D (6 bases). The CDR3 runs to 15 residues. CDR1 SGHNT and CDR2 YYREEE come from the germline V gene (reference sequence). Trimming removed 0 bases from V and 8 bases from J, with 17 bases in between. The CDR3 is CASSLARTDQGGYTF. In nucleotides, the CDR3 is TGTGCCAGCAGCTTGGCCCGGACAGATCAAGGAGGCTACACCTTC.

The chain joins TRBV6-5 to TRBJ1-6, with 9 bases lining up with TRBD1. V dropped 8 bases and J dropped 7; count of bases not matched to a gene: 6. Germline CDR1 MNHEY, CDR2 SVGAGI. The CDR3 has 14 residues. In DNA, the CDR3 is TGTGCCAGCCAAACACAGGGGGCGAATTCACCCCTCCACTTT. Protein sequence: CASQTQGANSPLHF.

This chain joins TRBV19 and TRBJ2-1; 7 bases match TRBD2. The ends lost 3 bases at V and 3 bases at J; junction bases unmatched: 5. There are 15 residues in the CDR3. Germline V CDR1 and CDR2: LNHDA, SQIVND (reference sequence). The CDR3 sequence is CASSILPSGYNEQFF. In DNA, the CDR3 is TGTGCCAGTAGTATTCTCCCTAGCGGCTACAATGAGCAGTTCTTC.

This clone was counted only a few times. The rearrangement uses TRBV25-1 and TRBJ1-1; D is ambiguous. Trimming removed 5 bases at V and 1 base at J, with 5 bases between. The CDR3 is 12 residues long. CDR1 is MGHDK, CDR2 SYGVNS, per germline. The CDR3 spells CASSYRNTEAFF. DNA for the CDR3: TGTGCCAGCAGTTATAGGAACACTGAAGCTTTCTTT.

The rearrangement joins TRBV27 to TRBJ1-2; 7 bases align to TRBD1. V lost 5 bases to trimming and J lost 5 bases; unmatched junction nucleotides: 11. Germline CDR1 and CDR2: MNHEY and SMNVEV (reference sequence). This CDR3 spans 15 amino acids. The CDR3 region has the DNA TGTGCCAGCAGTCCCCGACAGGGAGGCTGGTATGGCTACACCTTC. It yields the protein CASSPRQGGWYGYTF.

This chain connects TRBV19 to TRBJ1-5; D is unresolved. The V and J ends lost 7 bases and 12 bases respectively, with 13 bases between them. Germline CDR1 LNHDA, CDR2 SQIVND (reference sequence). The CDR3 loop spans 11 amino acids. The CDR3 here is CASNRGALQHF. The CDR3 bases are TGTGCCAGTAATAGAGGTGCCCTCCAGCATTTT.

The chain recombines TRBV29-1 with TRBJ2-3; D is ambiguous. V was shortened by 3 bases and J by 6 bases, with 16 bases between the two germline ends. The CDR3 has 14 residues. CDR1 SQVTM and CDR2 ANQGSEA come from the germline V gene. The CDR3 loop is CSVEGRVATDTQYF. The DNA of the CDR3 is TGCAGCGTTGAGGGTCGGGTAGCAACGGATACGCAGTATTTT.

Note on this clone: Other DNA sequences from this sample encode an identical CDR3 as well. V and J are TRBV6-1 and TRBJ2-7; maybe TRBD1 (5 bases). The CDR3 has 13 residues. V was cut by 2 bases and J by 2 bases, with 7 bases left in between. The germline V gene has CDR1 MNHNS and CDR2 SASEGT. CDR3 in DNA: TGTGCCAGCAGTGAAAGGGGCCCCTACGAGCAGTACTTC. This gives the protein CASSERGPYEQYF.

The chain couples TRBV6-5 to TRBJ1-1, with D possibly matching TRBD1 (6 bases). Germline V CDR1 and CDR2: MNHEY, SVGAGI. The length of the CDR3 is 15 residues. Trimming shortened V by 5 bases and J by 1 base, and 14 bases separated the two germline ends. The CDR3 protein is CASSRQATANTEAFF. CDR3 in DNA: TGTGCCAGCAGTCGACAGGCAACGGCGAACACTGAAGCTTTCTTT.

The V and J genes are TRBV6-5 and TRBJ2-3, with a possible D match to TRBD2 (6 bases). Deletions cut 3 bases from V and 6 bases from J, with 16 bases between. The CDR3 loop spans 15 amino acids. Germline assignment: CDR1 MNHEY and CDR2 SVGAGI. The CDR3 DNA is TGTGCCAGCAGTTATATCGGGAGAGGATCGGATACGCAGTATTTT. Translation gives CASSYIGRGSDTQYF.

The V gene is TRBV6-2 or TRBV6-3, the J gene TRBJ2-7, with no clear D. Trimming removed 4 bases from V and 0 bases from J, with 4 bases in between. The CDR3 is 12 amino acids. Germline V gene data show CDR1 as MNHEY and CDR2 as SVGEGT. The CDR3 spells CASSLASYEQYF. The CDR3 DNA is TGTGCCAGCAGTTTAGCCTCCTACGAGCAGTACTTC.

The CDR3 DNA is TGTGCCAGCAGCGTAGATAGGACAGGGTCCCCCTATGGCTACACCTTC. Translating gives CASSVDRTGSPYGYTF. The chain is built from TRBV9 and TRBJ1-2, with 8 bases aligning to TRBD1. Germline assignment: CDR1 SGDLS and CDR2 YYNGEE. V shed 0 bases, J shed 4 bases, and the junction held 8 bases outside the gene matches. The CDR3 length is 16 residues.

The chain is built from TRBV6-5 and TRBJ2-3, with 8 bases fitting TRBD1. After removal of 2 bases from V and 3 bases from J, the junction contained 4 bases not matched to a gene. The CDR3 length is 15 residues. Germline CDR1 and CDR2: MNHEY and SVGAGI. The CDR3 loop is CASSYGGTGTDTQYF. Written as DNA, the CDR3 is TGTGCCAGCAGTTACGGCGGGACAGGTACAGATACGCAGTATTTT.

The chain joins TRBV9 to TRBJ1-2, with D possibly being TRBD1 (6 bases). The CDR3 length is 16 residues. V lost 3 bases and J lost 2, with 17 bases in between. The germline CDR1 and CDR2 sequences are SGDLS and YYNGEE. The CDR3 DNA reads as TGTGCCAGCAGCGCCCGAAGAACAGGGCGGAACTATGGCTACACCTTC. Encoded protein: CASSARRTGRNYGYTF.

As DNA, the CDR3 is TGCAGTGCTAGTGAATTTGGCGGAGAGACCCAGTACTTC. As protein: CSASEFGGETQYF. The chain combines TRBV20-1 with TRBJ2-5, with unresolved D. The CDR3 loop spans 13 amino acids. Deletions cut 3 bases from V and 4 bases from J, with 12 bases between. CDR1 and CDR2 (germline): DFQATT, SNEGSKA (reference sequence).

The chain is built from TRBV27 and TRBJ2-6, with D perhaps matching TRBD2 (5 bases). Germline V gives CDR1 MNHEY, CDR2 SMNVEV (reference sequence). With 5 bases removed from V and 0 bases from J, the gap between germline ends came to 14 bases. This CDR3 contains 17 residues. Written as DNA, the CDR3 is TGTGCCAGCAGTCTACGACTTCGGGACTCTGGGGCCAACGTCCTGACTTTC. Translation gives CASSLRLRDSGANVLTF.

This chain uses TRBV6-5 with TRBJ2-1; D remains unclear. Germline CDR1 and CDR2: MNHEY and SVGAGI. The CDR3 sequence is 14 residues long. V lost 6 bases, J lost 3 bases, and 12 bases lay in between. The DNA for the CDR3 is TGTGCCAGCAGAAGAGACATCTTCTACAATGAGCAGTTCTTC. Encoded protein: CASRRDIFYNEQFF.

The chain uses TRBV12-3 or TRBV12-4 and TRBJ2-7, with D possibly being TRBD2 (6 bases). V was trimmed by 5 bases and J by 9 bases, leaving 11 bases between them. This CDR3 spans 11 amino acids. This chain's CDR3 is CASSGPGRQYF. The CDR3 DNA sequence: TGTGCCAGCAGTGGCCCCGGGAGGCAGTACTTC.

This chain uses TRBV19 with TRBJ1-5, with unresolved D. CDR3 size: 13 residues. CDR1 is LNHDA and CDR2 is SQIVND in the germline V gene (reference sequence). Trimming left V 3 bases short and J 7 bases short, with 10 bases between. In DNA, the CDR3 is TGTGCCAGTAGTATTGGGCAACAGCAGCCCCAGCATTTT. Translating it yields CASSIGQQQPQHF.

The chain joins TRBV15 to TRBJ2-7, with a tentative D call TRBD1 (5 bases). Germline V gives CDR1 LNHNV, CDR2 YYDKDF (reference sequence). The CDR3 length is 13 residues. V was shortened by 3 bases and J by 1 base, with 7 bases between the two germline ends. The CDR3: CATSRDNSYEQYF. CDR3 in DNA: TGTGCCACCAGCAGGGACAATTCCTACGAGCAGTACTTC.

The chain is built from TRBV15 and TRBJ1-2; D gene ambiguous. Germline V gives CDR1 LNHNV, CDR2 YYDKDF (reference sequence). Trimming took 1 base from V and 0 from J, leaving 9 bases between them. This CDR3 contains 15 residues. The CDR3 nucleotides read TGTGCCACCAGCAGAGGCGTCGACTCTAACTATGGCTACACCTTC. Amino acids: CATSRGVDSNYGYTF. Full variable domain (remainder filled in from reference TRBV15 and TRBJ1-2): DAMVIQNPRYQVTQFGKPVTLSCSQTLNHNVMYWYQQKSSQAPKLLFHYYDKDFNNEADTPDNFQSRRPNTSFCFLDIRSPGLGDTAMYLCATSRGVDSNYGYTFGSGTRLTVV.

V and J are TRBV4-1 and TRBJ1-5, with D uncertain. This CDR3 is built from 16 residues. Germline V gene data show CDR1 as MGHRA and CDR2 as YSYEKL. V was clipped by 4 bases and J by 9 bases, with 22 bases between them. The CDR3 protein is CASSPTYDRLQWPQHF. In DNA form, the CDR3 reads TGCGCCAGCAGCCCGACATATGACCGTCTGCAATGGCCCCAGCATTTT.

The chain is built from TRBV9 and TRBJ1-1, with unresolved D. The CDR3 totals 12 residues. Germline CDR1 reads SGDLS; CDR2 reads YYNGEE. V was cut by 0 bases and J by 11 bases, with 11 bases left in between. CDR3 region: CASSVDGRRAFF. The CDR3 nucleotides are TGTGCCAGCAGCGTAGACGGGAGGAGGGCTTTCTTT.

This sequence joins TRBV2 and TRBJ2-1; 9 nucleotides match TRBD2. The CDR3 runs to 18 residues. The V gene's germline CDR1 is SNHLY and CDR2 FYNNEI. V shed 6 bases and J 5 bases; nucleotides not matched to a gene: 17. The CDR3 is CASRGYILTSGENNEQFF. CDR3 DNA sequence: TGTGCCAGCAGGGGCTATATCCTGACTAGCGGAGAGAACAATGAGCAGTTCTTC.

The rearrangement joins TRBV5-6 to TRBJ1-4, with D uncertain. Germline values: CDR1 SGHDT, CDR2 YYEEEE. Trimming removed 1 base from V and 7 bases from J, with 11 bases in between. This CDR3 contains 14 residues. The CDR3 coding sequence is TGTGCCAGCAGCTTGTATTTACAGCCTGAAAAACTGTTTTTT. The encoded protein is CASSLYLQPEKLFF.

This clone was counted once. The V and J genes are TRBV5-1 and TRBJ1-2; the D is unclear. The CDR3 spans 13 residues. Germline CDR1 is SGHRS and CDR2 is YFSETQ. With 5 bases removed from V and 7 bases from J, the gap between germline ends came to 15 bases. This chain's CDR3 is CASRRGNDGGYTF. The CDR3 DNA follows: TGCGCCAGCAGGAGAGGGAATGACGGTGGCTACACCTTC. The entire variable domain, with the rest obtained from reference TRBV5-1 and TRBJ1-2, is as follows: KAGVTQTPRYLIKTRGQQVTLSCSPISGHRSVSWYQQTPGQGLQFLFEYFSETQRNKGNFPGRFSGRQFSNSRSEMNVSTLELGDSALYLCASRRGNDGGYTFGSGTRLTVV.

V gene TRBV3-1 (or the pseudogene TRBV3-2) combines with J gene TRBJ2-1; 12 nucleotides line up with TRBD2. In germline, CDR1 is LGHDT, CDR2 YNNKEL (reference sequence). V lost 5 bases, J lost 7 bases, and 9 bases stayed unmatched. There are 16 residues in the CDR3. This CDR3 reads CASSSLGLAGLNEQFF. The CDR3 coding sequence is TGTGCCAGCAGCTCACTAGGACTAGCGGGATTGAATGAGCAGTTCTTC.

V and J are TRBV6-5 and TRBJ1-5; D unclear. The V and J ends lost 0 bases and 4 bases respectively, with 10 bases between them. The CDR3 spans 15 residues. Germline V gene lookup returns CDR1 MNHEY and CDR2 SVGAGI. The CDR3 spells CASSYSGRNNQPQHF. The CDR3, as DNA: TGTGCCAGCAGTTACTCCGGCAGGAATAATCAGCCCCAGCATTTT.